This TCR beta chain comes out of a study of regulatory and conventional T cells in RAG deficiency (dated by TCRdb to the late 2010s). Describing the broader study: To compare the diversity and composition of the repertoires of Treg, conventional CD4+ and CD8+ T cells between RAG-deficient patients and healthy controls, the study applied high-throughput TCR beta sequencing.

About 8 healthy control donors were used as the comparison group for repertoire analyses. Before genomic DNA extraction, CD8+ T cells without CD4 were isolated from blood. For this clone: Its antigen remains undetermined. Per-base qualities were not stored, and no clone one base away is much larger.

The research as a whole found: Shorter CDR3 lengths were found in all patient T-cell subsets, and >90% Treg-Tconv repertoire overlap at nucleotide and amino acid level was observed in Omenn syndrome patients. Markedly lower Shannon entropy and higher Simpson indices were observed in RAG-deficient patients than in control T-cell subpopulations. For some subjects, some analyses of T-cell subsets were not performed. Rather than being bona fide Treg cells, the sorted CD25-high CD127-low cells in Omenn syndrome patients may represent peripherally activated cells. Compared with controls, Omenn syndrome and CID/AS patients had 95 to 100-fold fewer unique TCR beta sequences in Treg cells, but only roughly 9.3-fold fewer in the other subsets.

The method was the immunoSEQ multiplex PCR assay. Rearranged TCR beta chain products were amplified from genomic DNA of sorted T-cell subsets and sequenced. The study's own analysis went as follows. Shannon entropy and Simpson indices were used to measure how diverse the repertoire of productive TCR beta rearrangements was. To gauge clonal expansion, the frequencies of the 100 most abundant productive TCR beta clonotypes among total reads were added together. A self-reactivity index based on amino acid usage at CDR3beta positions 6 and 7 was applied to the TRB repertoires. Two-way ANOVA was applied to the repertoire analyses, whereas Student t or Mann-Whitney tests were applied to the flow cytometric analyses. The table comes from immuneACCESS by way of TCRdb, which keeps in-frame sequences with V and J called. Part of the clones is missing from these tables; in studies checked, under half for an unresolved V gene and the rest for unknown reasons. Clonal size and the V and J genes are those of that table, whereas D and trimming came from the DNA. The sample contains roughly 32,000 clones, 89% of them found a single time. The ten largest clones add up to around 13% of the sample.

Compared with germline, V lacks 5 bases and J lacks 4 bases; bases without a gene match: 6. CDR1 MNHNS and CDR2 SASEGT are derived from the germline V gene. The CDR3 measures 14 amino acids from cysteine to phenylalanine. Only the CDR3 region is kept as DNA, spanning 42 bases read in frame from base 1. The data were also submitted as part of a second study, on regulatory T cells. The second source states: For the multiplex PCR, 52 forward TRBV primers and 13 reverse TRBJ primers were used, and amplification bias was corrected with both assay-based and computational methods. In patients, repertoires had restricted unique TRB V-J pairs and skewed V and J gene usage, with regulatory T cells showing the most marked changes. Between CD3G-deficient patients and healthy controls, the study compared T-cell receptor beta repertoires in sorted regulatory T cells, conventional CD4+ T cells and CD8+ T cells. Ficoll density separation was used to isolate peripheral blood mononuclear cells. CD3+ CD8+ CD4- T cells were isolated using a FACSAria cell sorter. Within the immunoSEQ assay, multiplex PCR amplified rearranged TRB loci from genomic DNA. An Illumina HiSeq platform was used to sequence the TRB amplicons. Raw sequences were error-filtered and aligned to reference gene sequences by custom algorithms, then analyzed with the immunoSEQ online tools. Frequencies of productive and nonproductive TRB rearrangements were evaluated among both unique and total sequences. For group comparisons, t tests, Mann-Whitney tests or two-way ANOVA were performed in Prism software.

The sample comprised CD8+ T cells sorted from blood. The clonotype was recovered from a human donor in good health. Here the chain combines TRBV6-1 and TRBJ1-1; 8 bases in the junction line up with TRBD1. The DNA sequence is as follows: TGTGCCAGCAGTATCATTACAGGGGGCACTGAAGCTTTCTTT. It translates as CASSIITGGTEAFF.